The 9 T cell receptor beta chains reported below all come from one sample, sequenced in a study of T cell responses to AZD1222 COVID-19 vaccine. Using immunoSEQ multiplex PCR, the repertoire was profiled, and TCRdb retains in-frame clones only, with some absent. The sample contains around 100,000 clones, around nine tenths of which appear only once. Sequencing was performed on peripheral blood, taken on day 0 of AZD1222 vaccination. The source of these receptors is an adult in good health.

The gene calls are TRBV19 and TRBJ1-6; unclear D gene. Germline V gene lookup returns CDR1 LNHDA and CDR2 SQIVND (reference sequence). V lost 7 bases and J 10 bases, leaving 11 bases between the germline ends. This CDR3 is built from 12 residues. CDR3 residues: CASNGDRSPLHF. The CDR3 DNA reads as TGTGCCAGTAACGGAGACCGGTCACCCCTCCACTTT.

The rearrangement uses TRBV5-6 and TRBJ2-7, with 8 bases identical to TRBD1. This CDR3 region has 14 residues. Losses at the gene ends were 0 bases for V and 6 bases for J; bases not matched to a gene: 5. CDR1 SGHDT and CDR2 YYEEEE come from the germline V gene. CDR3 amino acids: CASSLDRGSVEQYF. The CDR3 nucleotides read TGTGCCAGCAGCTTGGACAGGGGGTCTGTCGAGCAGTACTTC. The full variable domain, rest sourced from reference TRBV5-6 and TRBJ2-7, is DAGVTQSPTHLIKTRGQQVTLRCSPKSGHDTVSWYQQALGQGPQFIFQYYEEEERQRGNFPDRFSGHQFPNYSSELNVNALLLGDSALYLCASSLDRGSVEQYFGPGTRLTVT.

V gene TRBV9 combines with J gene TRBJ2-7, with D possibly matching TRBD1 (6 bases). V was pared by 3 bases and J by 2 bases, with 12 bases between. The CDR3 is 14 residues long. The germline gives CDR1 SGDLS, CDR2 YYNGEE. The CDR3 loop reads CASSAGQWAYEQYF. CDR3 in DNA: TGTGCCAGCAGCGCGGGACAATGGGCCTACGAGCAGTACTTC.

This chain uses TRBV7-2 with TRBJ1-5; maybe TRBD1 (5 bases). The germline gives CDR1 SGHTA, CDR2 FQGNSA. The CDR3 has 14 amino acids. Trimming took 5 bases from V and 2 from J, leaving 10 bases between them. The CDR3 nucleotides are TGTGCCAGCAGCAATACAGGTGGCAATCAGCCCCAGCATTTT. Its translation is CASSNTGGNQPQHF. Together with reference TRBV7-2 and TRBJ1-5, the CDR3 gives the full variable domain: GAGVSQSPSNKVTEKGKDVELRCDPISGHTALYWYRQSLGQGLEFLIYFQGNSAPDKSGLPSDRFSAERTGGSVSTLTIQRTQQEDSAVYLCASSNTGGNQPQHFGDGTRLSIL.

This chain uses TRBV11-2 with TRBJ2-1, with TRBD2 identical over 9 bases. CDR1 and CDR2 (germline): SGHAT, FQNNGV. The CDR3 consists of 19 residues. With 2 bases clipped from V and 0 bases from J, the junction kept 11 bases outside the gene matches. CDR3 nucleotides: TGTGCCAGCAGCTTATCCAGTTATCGAGCGGGGGGCTCCTACAATGAGCAGTTCTTC. Translated, it gives CASSLSSYRAGGSYNEQFF.

The chain uses TRBV19 and TRBJ1-3; D is possibly TRBD1 (6 bases). The CDR3 consists of 16 residues. Trimming stripped 5 bases from V and 2 bases from J, with 16 bases between. Germline V gene data show CDR1 as LNHDA and CDR2 as SQIVND (reference sequence). In nucleotides, the CDR3 is TGTGCCAGTAGTGTCTTTTCGGGGGCTACTGGAAACACCATATATTTT. Amino acid sequence: CASSVFSGATGNTIYF.

The chain employs TRBV6-1 and TRBJ1-4; a weak D match, TRBD1 (5 bases). This CDR3 is 16 amino acids long. Germline-derived CDR1 and CDR2 are MNHNS and SASEGT. Deletions cut 2 bases from V and 0 bases from J, with 10 bases between. The CDR3 region is CASSEIGAATNEKLFF. The CDR3 DNA sequence: TGTGCCAGCAGTGAAATAGGGGCGGCAACTAATGAAAAACTGTTTTTT.

The chain uses TRBV18 and TRBJ2-3; a weak D match, TRBD2 (5 bases). The CDR3 loop spans 15 amino acids. Germline CDR1 is KGHSH and CDR2 is LQKENI. V lost 3 bases and J 2 bases, leaving 12 bases between the germline ends. The CDR3 bases are TGTGCCAGCTCACCTTCGGGATTCTACACAGATACGCAGTATTTT. Encoded protein: CASSPSGFYTDTQYF. The variable domain in full, with the rest retrieved from reference TRBV18 and TRBJ2-3, is NAGVMQNPRHLVRRRGQEARLRCSPMKGHSHVYWYRQLPEEGLKFMVYLQKENIIDESGMPKERFSAEFPKEGPSILRIQQVVRGDSAAYFCASSPSGFYTDTQYFGPGTRLTVL.

V gene TRBV3-1 (or the pseudogene TRBV3-2) combines with J gene TRBJ2-4; TRBD1 aligns across 7 bases. V was pared by 2 bases and J by 2 bases, with 6 bases of the junction left unmatched. The CDR3 is 16 residues long. Germline values: CDR1 LGHDT, CDR2 YNNKEL (reference sequence). For the CDR3, the DNA is TGTGCCAGCAGCCAAATTCCGGGACAGACCAAAAACATTCAGTACTTC. Its translation is CASSQIPGQTKNIQYF.